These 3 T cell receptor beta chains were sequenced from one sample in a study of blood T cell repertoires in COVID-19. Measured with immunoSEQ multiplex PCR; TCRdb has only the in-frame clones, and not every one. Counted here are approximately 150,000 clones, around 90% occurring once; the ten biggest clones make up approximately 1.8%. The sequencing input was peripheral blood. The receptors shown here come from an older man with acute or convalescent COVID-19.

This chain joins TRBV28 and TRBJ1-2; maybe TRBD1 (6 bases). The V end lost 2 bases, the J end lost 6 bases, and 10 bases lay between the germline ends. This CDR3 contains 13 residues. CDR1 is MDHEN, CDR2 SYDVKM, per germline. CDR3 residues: CASSLSKGDGYTF. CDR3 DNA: TGTGCCAGCAGTTTAAGTAAGGGGGATGGCTACACCTTC.

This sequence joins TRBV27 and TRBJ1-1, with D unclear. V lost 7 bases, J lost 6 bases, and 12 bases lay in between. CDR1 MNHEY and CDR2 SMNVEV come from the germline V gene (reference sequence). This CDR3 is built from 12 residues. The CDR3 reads CASKGGSPEAFF. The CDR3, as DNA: TGTGCCAGCAAAGGAGGTTCTCCTGAAGCTTTCTTT.

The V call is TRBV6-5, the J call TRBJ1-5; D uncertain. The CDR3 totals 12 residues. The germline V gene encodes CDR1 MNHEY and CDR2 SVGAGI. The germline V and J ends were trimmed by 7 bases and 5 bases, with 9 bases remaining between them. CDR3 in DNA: TGTGCCAGCACCCTCTCCCATCAGCCCCAGCATTTT. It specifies CASTLSHQPQHF.